The sequence of this TCR beta chain was determined in a study of early T cells in non-severe SARS-CoV-2 infection. TCRdb re-derived calls from the 5' RACE reads in MiXCR, one entry per CDR3 protein. The data contain tens of thousands of distinct CDR3 sequences, about a tenth of them singletons. This receptor was taken from an adult who was a healthcare worker with PCR-confirmed SARS-CoV-2 infection or an uninfected control (not recorded which). What was sequenced was whole blood.

CDR3 nucleotides: TGTGCCAGCAGCCGCGGACAAGCCAGCGCTTTCTTT. It codes for CASSRGQASAFF. The chain employs TRBV7-8 and TRBJ1-1; a weak D match, TRBD1 (5 bases). This CDR3 spans 12 amino acids. V lost 5 bases, J lost 11 bases, and 15 bases lay in between. The germline gives CDR1 SGHVS, CDR2 FQNEAQ.